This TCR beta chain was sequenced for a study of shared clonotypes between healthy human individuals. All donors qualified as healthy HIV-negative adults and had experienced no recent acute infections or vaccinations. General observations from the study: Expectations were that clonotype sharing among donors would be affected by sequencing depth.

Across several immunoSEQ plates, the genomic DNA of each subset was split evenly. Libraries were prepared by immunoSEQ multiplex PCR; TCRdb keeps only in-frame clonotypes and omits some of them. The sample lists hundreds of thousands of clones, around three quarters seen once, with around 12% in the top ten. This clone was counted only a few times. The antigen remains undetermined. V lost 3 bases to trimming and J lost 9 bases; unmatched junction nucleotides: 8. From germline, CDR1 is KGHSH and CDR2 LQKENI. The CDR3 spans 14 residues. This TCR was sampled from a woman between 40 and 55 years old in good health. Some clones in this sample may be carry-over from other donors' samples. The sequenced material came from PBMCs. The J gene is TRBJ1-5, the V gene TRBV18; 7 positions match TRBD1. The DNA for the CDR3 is TGTGCCAGCTCACCGTCCCGGGACAGTTGGCCCCAGCATTTT. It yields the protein CASSPSRDSWPQHF.